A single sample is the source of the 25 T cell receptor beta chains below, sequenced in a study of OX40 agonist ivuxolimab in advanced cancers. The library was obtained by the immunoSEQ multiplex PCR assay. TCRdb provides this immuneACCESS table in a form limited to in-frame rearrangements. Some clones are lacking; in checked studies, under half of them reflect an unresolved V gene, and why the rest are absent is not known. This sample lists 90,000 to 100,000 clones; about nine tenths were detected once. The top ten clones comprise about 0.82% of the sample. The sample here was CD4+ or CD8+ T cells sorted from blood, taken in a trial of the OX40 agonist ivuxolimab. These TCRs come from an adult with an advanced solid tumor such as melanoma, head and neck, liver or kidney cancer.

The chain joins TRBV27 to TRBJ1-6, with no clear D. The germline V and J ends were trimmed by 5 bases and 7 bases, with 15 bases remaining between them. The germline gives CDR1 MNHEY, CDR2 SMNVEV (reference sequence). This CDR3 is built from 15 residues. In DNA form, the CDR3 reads TGTGCCAGCAGTAGCTTAGTTTTACCCAATTCACCCCTCCACTTT. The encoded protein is CASSSLVLPNSPLHF.

This chain's CDR3 is CASSLGEVHEQYF. The CDR3 DNA is TGTGCCAGCAGCTTAGGGGAAGTACACGAGCAGTACTTC. V usage is TRBV7-8 and J usage is TRBJ2-7, with D unresolved. V dropped 1 base and J dropped 5 bases, with 9 bases sitting between them. The CDR3 covers 13 residues. Looked up from germline, CDR1 is SGHVS and CDR2 is FQNEAQ.

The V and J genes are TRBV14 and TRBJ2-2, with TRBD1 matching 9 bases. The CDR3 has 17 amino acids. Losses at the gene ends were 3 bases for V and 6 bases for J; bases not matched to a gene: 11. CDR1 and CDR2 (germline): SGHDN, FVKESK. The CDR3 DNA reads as TGTGCCAGCAGCCACCCGGGGACAGGGAATTATCCCGGGGAGCTGTTTTTT. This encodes CASSHPGTGNYPGELFF.

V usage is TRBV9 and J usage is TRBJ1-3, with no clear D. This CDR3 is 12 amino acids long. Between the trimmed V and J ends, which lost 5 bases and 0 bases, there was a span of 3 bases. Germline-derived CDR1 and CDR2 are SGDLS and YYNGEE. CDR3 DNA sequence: TGTGCCAGCAGGGGCTCTGGAAACACCATATATTTT. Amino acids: CASRGSGNTIYF.

CDR3 sequence (DNA): TGCGCCAGCAGCTTGGGGGGAAACACCATATATTTT. Amino acids: CASSLGGNTIYF. This sequence joins TRBV5-1 and TRBJ1-3; unclear D gene. The CDR3 runs to 12 residues. In germline, CDR1 is SGHRS, CDR2 YFSETQ. V was trimmed by 0 bases and J by 4 bases, leaving 2 bases between them.

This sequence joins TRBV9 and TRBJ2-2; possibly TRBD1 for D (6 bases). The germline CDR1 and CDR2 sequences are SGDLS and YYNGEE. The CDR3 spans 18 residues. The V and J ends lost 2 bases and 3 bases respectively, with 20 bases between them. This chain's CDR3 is CASSVAGGHPRDTGELFF. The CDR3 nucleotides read TGTGCCAGCAGCGTTGCTGGGGGACACCCCAGGGACACCGGGGAGCTGTTTTTT.

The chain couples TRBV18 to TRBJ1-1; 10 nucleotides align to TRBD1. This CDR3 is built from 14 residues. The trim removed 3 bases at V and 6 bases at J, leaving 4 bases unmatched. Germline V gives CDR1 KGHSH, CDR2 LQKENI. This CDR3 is CASSPGQGMAEAFF. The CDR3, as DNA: TGTGCCAGCTCACCGGGACAGGGGATGGCTGAAGCTTTCTTT.

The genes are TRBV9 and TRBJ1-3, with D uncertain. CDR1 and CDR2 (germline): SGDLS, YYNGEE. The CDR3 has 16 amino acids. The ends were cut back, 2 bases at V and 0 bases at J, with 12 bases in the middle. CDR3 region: CASSVGASNSGNTIYF. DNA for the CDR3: TGTGCCAGCAGCGTTGGTGCCAGCAACTCTGGAAACACCATATATTTT.

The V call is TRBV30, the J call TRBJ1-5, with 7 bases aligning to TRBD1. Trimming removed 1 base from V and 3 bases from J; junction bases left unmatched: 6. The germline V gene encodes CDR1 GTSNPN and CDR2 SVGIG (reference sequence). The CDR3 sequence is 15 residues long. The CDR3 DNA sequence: TGTGCCTGGAGTGAGGGGGCAGCTCTCAATCAGCCCCAGCATTTT. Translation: CAWSEGAALNQPQHF.

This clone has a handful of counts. This chain's CDR3 is CASSLEETQYF. The CDR3 DNA is TGTGCCAGCAGCTTGGAAGAGACCCAGTACTTC. The rearrangement joins TRBV5-4 to TRBJ2-5; D is unclear. Germline V lookup: CDR1 SGHNT, CDR2 YYREEE (reference sequence). The CDR3 contains 11 residues. The V end lost 0 bases, the J end lost 3 bases, and 0 bases lay between the germline ends.

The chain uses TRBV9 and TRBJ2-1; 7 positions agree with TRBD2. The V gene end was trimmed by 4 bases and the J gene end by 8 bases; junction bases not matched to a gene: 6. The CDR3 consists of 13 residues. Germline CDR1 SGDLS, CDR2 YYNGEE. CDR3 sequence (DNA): TGTGCCAGCAGCCTGACTAGCCGGGATGAGCAGTTCTTC. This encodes CASSLTSRDEQFF.

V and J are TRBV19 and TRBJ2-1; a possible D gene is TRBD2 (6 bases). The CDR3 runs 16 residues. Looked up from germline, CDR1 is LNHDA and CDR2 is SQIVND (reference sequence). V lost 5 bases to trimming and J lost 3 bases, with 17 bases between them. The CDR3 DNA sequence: TGTGCCAGTAGTCATTCCGGGACTGAGTTCTACAATGAGCAGTTCTTC. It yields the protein CASSHSGTEFYNEQFF. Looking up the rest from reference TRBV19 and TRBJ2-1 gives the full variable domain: DGGITQSPKYLFRKEGQNVTLSCEQNLNHDAMYWYRQDPGQGLRLIYYSQIVNDFQKGDIAEGYSVSREKKESFPLTVTSAQKNPTAFYLCASSHSGTEFYNEQFFGPGTRLTVL.

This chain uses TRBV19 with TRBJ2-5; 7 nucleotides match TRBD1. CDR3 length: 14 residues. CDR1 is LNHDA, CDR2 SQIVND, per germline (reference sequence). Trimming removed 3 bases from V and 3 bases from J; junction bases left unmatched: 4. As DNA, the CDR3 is TGTGCCAGTAGTATGGGACAGTCTAAAGAGACCCAGTACTTC. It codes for CASSMGQSKETQYF. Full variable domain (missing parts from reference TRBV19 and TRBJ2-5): DGGITQSPKYLFRKEGQNVTLSCEQNLNHDAMYWYRQDPGQGLRLIYYSQIVNDFQKGDIAEGYSVSREKKESFPLTVTSAQKNPTAFYLCASSMGQSKETQYFGPGTRLLVL.

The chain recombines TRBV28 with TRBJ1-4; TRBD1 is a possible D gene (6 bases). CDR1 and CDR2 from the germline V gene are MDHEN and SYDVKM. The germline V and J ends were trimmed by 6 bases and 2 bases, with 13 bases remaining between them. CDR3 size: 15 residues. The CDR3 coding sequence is TGTGCCAGCAGAAACCCGGGACATACTAATGAAAAACTGTTTTTT. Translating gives CASRNPGHTNEKLFF.

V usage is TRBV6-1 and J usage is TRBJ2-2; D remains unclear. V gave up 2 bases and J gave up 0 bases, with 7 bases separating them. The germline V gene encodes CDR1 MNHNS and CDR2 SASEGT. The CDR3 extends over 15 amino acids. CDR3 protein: CASSERVTNTGELFF. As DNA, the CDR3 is TGTGCCAGCAGTGAACGAGTAACGAACACCGGGGAGCTGTTTTTT.

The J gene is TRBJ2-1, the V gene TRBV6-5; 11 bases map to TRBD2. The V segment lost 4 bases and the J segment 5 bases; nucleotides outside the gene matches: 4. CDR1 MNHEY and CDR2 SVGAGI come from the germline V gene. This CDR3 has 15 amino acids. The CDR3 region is CASSSGTSGNNEQFF. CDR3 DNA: TGTGCCAGCAGTTCGGGGACTAGCGGTAACAATGAGCAGTTCTTC.

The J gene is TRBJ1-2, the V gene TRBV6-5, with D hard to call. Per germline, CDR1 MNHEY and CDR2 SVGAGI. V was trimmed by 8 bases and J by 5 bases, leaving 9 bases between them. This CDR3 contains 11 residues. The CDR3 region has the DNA TGTGCCAGCGGTGGTTCTTATGGCTACACCTTC. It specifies CASGGSYGYTF.

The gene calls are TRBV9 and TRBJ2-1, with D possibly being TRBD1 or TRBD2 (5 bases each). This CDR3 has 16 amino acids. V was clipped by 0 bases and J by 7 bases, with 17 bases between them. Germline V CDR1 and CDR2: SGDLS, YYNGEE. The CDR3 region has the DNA TGTGCCAGCAGCGTAGGGGGGAGCACTAGGGGTAATGAGCAGTTCTTC. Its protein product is CASSVGGSTRGNEQFF.

In DNA form, the CDR3 reads TGTGCCAGCAGCCAAGACAGGGGAAGAGGTAATTCACCCCTCCACTTT. As protein: CASSQDRGRGNSPLHF. The chain uses TRBV2 and TRBJ1-6; TRBD1 matches at 8 bases. The V gene's germline CDR1 is SNHLY and CDR2 FYNNEI. V shed 6 bases, J shed 6 bases, and the junction held 10 bases outside the gene matches. The CDR3 sequence is 16 residues long.

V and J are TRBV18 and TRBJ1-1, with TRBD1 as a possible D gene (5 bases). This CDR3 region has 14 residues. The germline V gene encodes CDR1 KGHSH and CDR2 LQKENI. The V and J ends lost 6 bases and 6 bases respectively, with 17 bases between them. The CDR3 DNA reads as TGTGCCAGCTCCCAAGATCAGGGTATGGCTGAAGCTTTCTTT. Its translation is CASSQDQGMAEAFF.

The CDR3 reads CASSLGDRFYEQYF. In nucleotides, the CDR3 is TGCGCCAGCAGCTTGGGGGACAGATTTTACGAGCAGTACTTC. The rearrangement links TRBV5-1 to TRBJ2-7, with 7 bases fitting TRBD1. This CDR3 comprises 14 residues. V lost 0 bases to trimming and J lost 4 bases; unmatched junction nucleotides: 4. In germline, CDR1 is SGHRS, CDR2 YFSETQ. The full variable domain, completed using reference TRBV5-1 and TRBJ2-7, is KAGVTQTPRYLIKTRGQQVTLSCSPISGHRSVSWYQQTPGQGLQFLFEYFSETQRNKGNFPGRFSGRQFSNSRSEMNVSTLELGDSALYLCASSLGDRFYEQYFGPGTRLTVT.

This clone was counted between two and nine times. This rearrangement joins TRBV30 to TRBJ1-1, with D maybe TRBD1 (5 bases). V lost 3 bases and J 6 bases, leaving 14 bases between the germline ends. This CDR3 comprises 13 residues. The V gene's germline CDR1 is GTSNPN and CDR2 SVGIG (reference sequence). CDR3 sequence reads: CAWSWSRDSEAFF. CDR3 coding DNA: TGTGCCTGGAGCTGGTCGAGGGACTCTGAAGCTTTCTTT.

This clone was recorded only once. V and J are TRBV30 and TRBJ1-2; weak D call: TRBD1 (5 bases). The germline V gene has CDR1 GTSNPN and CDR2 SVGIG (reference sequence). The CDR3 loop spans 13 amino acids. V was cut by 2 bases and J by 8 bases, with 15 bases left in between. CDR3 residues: CAWSTGGGRGYTF. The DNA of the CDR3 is TGTGCCTGGAGTACCGGGGGAGGGCGCGGCTACACCTTC. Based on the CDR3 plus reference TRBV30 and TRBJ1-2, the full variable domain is SQTIHQWPATLVQPVGSPLSLECTVEGTSNPNLYWYRQAAGRGLQLLFYSVGIGQISSEVPQNLSASRPQDRQFILSSKKLLLSDSGFYLCAWSTGGGRGYTFGSGTRLTVV.

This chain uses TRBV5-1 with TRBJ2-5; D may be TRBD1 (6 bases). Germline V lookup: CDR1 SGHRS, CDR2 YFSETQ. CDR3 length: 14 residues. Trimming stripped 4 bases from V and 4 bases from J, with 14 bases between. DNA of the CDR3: TGCGCCAGCAGCCCAAAGACAGGAGGAGAGACCCAGTACTTC. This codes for CASSPKTGGETQYF.

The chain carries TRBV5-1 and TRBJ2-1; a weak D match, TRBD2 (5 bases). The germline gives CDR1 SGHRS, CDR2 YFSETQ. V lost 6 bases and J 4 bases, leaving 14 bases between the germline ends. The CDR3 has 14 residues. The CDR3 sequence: CASKVAGNYNEQFF. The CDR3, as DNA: TGCGCCAGCAAGGTAGCCGGGAATTACAATGAGCAGTTCTTC.